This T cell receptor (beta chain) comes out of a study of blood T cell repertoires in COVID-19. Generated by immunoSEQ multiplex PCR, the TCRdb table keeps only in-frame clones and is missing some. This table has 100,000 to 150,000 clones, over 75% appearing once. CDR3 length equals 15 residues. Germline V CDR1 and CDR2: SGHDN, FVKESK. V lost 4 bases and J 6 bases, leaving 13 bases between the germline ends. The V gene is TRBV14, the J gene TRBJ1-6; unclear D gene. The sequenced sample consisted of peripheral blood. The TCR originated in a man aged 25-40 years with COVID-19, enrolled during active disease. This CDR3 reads CASSPTGGLNSPLHF. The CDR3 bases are TGTGCCAGCAGCCCCACTGGAGGGCTTAATTCACCCCTCCACTTT.